This T cell receptor (beta chain) derives from a study of shared clonotypes between healthy human individuals. CDR3 length equals 15 residues. Trimming removed 1 base from V and 0 bases from J, with 7 bases in between. Germline V lookup: CDR1 SGHRS, CDR2 YFSETQ. Profiled with immunoSEQ multiplex PCR; TCRdb holds only in-frame clones, not every one. The repertoire holds approximately 1.5 million clones, with 95% to 99% as singletons. CD45RA-negative memory and CD45RA+ naive subsets were split from the CD4+ cells. The rearrangement uses TRBV5-1 and TRBJ1-4, with D possibly TRBD1 on 6 matching bases. The sequence was collected from a man aged 25-45 years in good health. The sequenced material came from naive CD4+ T cells sorted from blood. Subset specified: CD45RA+ positively selected. CDR3 DNA sequence: TGCGCCAGCAGCTTGCGGGGGCCAACTAATGAAAAACTGTTTTTT. This gives the protein CASSLRGPTNEKLFF.